These 24 T cell receptor beta chains were all obtained from the same sample, sequenced in a study of neurological immune-mediated disorders (dated by TCRdb to between 2017 and 2020). Libraries came from 5' RACE. The sequencing machine was an Illumina HiSeq 2500. TCRdb reworked the public reads: Q25 trimming with fastp, MiXCR clone assembly, productive beta chains retained. Rows are unified per CDR3 protein, each entry keeping the most common DNA and genes. The table for this sample lists under 80,000 distinct CDR3 sequences; 4% to 5.5% of them were counted only once. Of the sample, roughly 3.4% is held by the ten largest clones. Material for sequencing was PBMCs. Source of these receptors: a woman in her 50s with multiple sclerosis.

Ten or more counts support this clonotype. The chain links TRBV20-1 to TRBJ1-1; possible D gene TRBD1, 5 bases. V lost 6 bases to trimming and J lost 3 bases, with 17 bases between them. CDR3 length: 14 residues. Germline values: CDR1 DFQATT, CDR2 SNEGSKA (reference sequence). The CDR3 sequence is CSASPGRQDTEAFF. In nucleotides, the CDR3 is TGCAGTGCGAGCCCGGGGCGCCAGGACACTGAAGCTTTCTTT.

This clonotype was recorded many times. V and J are TRBV5-5 and TRBJ2-7; D is perhaps TRBD2 (6 bases). This CDR3 has 13 amino acids. Deletions cut 5 bases from V and 5 bases from J, with 14 bases between. Germline lookup yields CDR1 SGHKS and CDR2 YYEKEE (reference sequence). In DNA, the CDR3 is TGTGCCAGCAGGCCGGCCGGGGGACACGAGCAGTACTTC. Its protein is CASRPAGGHEQYF.

Many counts were recorded for this clonotype. The gene calls are TRBV7-9 and TRBJ2-1, with TRBD2 identical over 7 bases. The CDR3 extends over 15 amino acids. In germline, CDR1 is SEHNR, CDR2 FQNEAQ (reference sequence). Trimming cost V 5 bases and J 7 bases; bases outside gene matches: 11. CDR3 nucleotides: TGTGCCAGCAGCGCGGGAGTTAGTCAGAATAATGAGCAGTTCTTC. As protein: CASSAGVSQNNEQFF.

This clonotype turned up a few times. This may come from a read error, since a much larger clone is one base off. V is TRBV4-2 and J is TRBJ1-1, with unresolved D. There are 15 residues in the CDR3. The V and J ends lost 4 bases and 1 base respectively, with 13 bases between them. Germline V CDR1 and CDR2: LGHNA, YNFKEQ. CDR3 nucleotide sequence: TGTGCCAGCAGCCGACCGGGAAAGCCGAACACTGAAGCTTTCTTT. This gives the protein CASSRPGKPNTEAFF.

Ten or more counts support this clonotype. This rearrangement joins TRBV15 to TRBJ2-5; maybe TRBD1 (6 bases). The CDR3 loop spans 13 amino acids. Deletions cut 4 bases from V and 5 bases from J, with 11 bases between. CDR1 and CDR2 from the germline V gene are LNHNV and YYDKDF (reference sequence). This CDR3 reads CATSTGVWETQYF. The CDR3 DNA is TGTGCCACCAGCACAGGGGTTTGGGAGACCCAGTACTTC.

The table lists this clonotype with many counts. The chain recombines TRBV29-1 with TRBJ2-7; 7 nucleotides align to TRBD1. Per germline, CDR1 SQVTM and CDR2 ANQGSEA. With 6 bases clipped from V and 4 bases from J, the junction kept 9 bases outside the gene matches. CDR3 length: 13 residues. The CDR3, as DNA: TGCAGCGTAGCCCCGGGACAGCTGTACGAGCAGTACTTC. Translating it yields CSVAPGQLYEQYF.

The V and J genes are TRBV20-1 and TRBJ1-1, with D possibly matching TRBD1 (6 bases). The CDR3 totals 16 residues. V was trimmed by 0 bases and J by 6 bases, leaving 20 bases between them. Germline CDR1 DFQATT, CDR2 SNEGSKA (reference sequence). The CDR3 DNA sequence: TGCAGTGCTAGAGATCGAGTTCGGGGGGCGCAGGCTGAAGCTTTCTTT. Encoded protein: CSARDRVRGAQAEAFF.

This clonotype was detected many times. The chain joins TRBV5-5 to TRBJ1-1; possibly TRBD1 for D (5 bases). Germline V gene lookup returns CDR1 SGHKS and CDR2 YYEKEE (reference sequence). V lost 0 bases and J lost 2, with 14 bases in between. CDR3 length: 16 residues. This CDR3 is CASSLGLEGRNTEAFF. In nucleotides, the CDR3 is TGTGCCAGCAGCTTGGGCTTAGAGGGGAGAAACACTGAAGCTTTCTTT.

As concerns this clonotype: Possible read error: a much larger clone is one base away. This chain uses TRBV5-1 with TRBJ1-5, with D unresolved. The CDR3 sequence is 13 residues long. CDR1 is SGHRS, CDR2 YFSETQ, per germline. The CDR3 sequence is CANSLESHQPQHF. The DNA of the CDR3 is TGCGCCAACAGCTTGGAGAGTCATCAGCCCCAGCATTTT.

The table lists this clonotype with many counts. CDR3 loop: CSVERPGVNTEAFF. The CDR3 DNA sequence: TGCAGCGTTGAACGTCCAGGGGTGAACACTGAAGCTTTCTTT. V gene TRBV29-1 combines with J gene TRBJ1-1, with D perhaps matching TRBD1 (6 bases). V lost 2 bases, J lost 0 bases, and 10 bases lay in between. This CDR3 has 14 amino acids. Germline assignment: CDR1 SQVTM and CDR2 ANQGSEA. The whole variable domain, filled in from reference TRBV29-1 and TRBJ1-1, reads SAVISQKPSRDICQRGTSLTIQCQVDSQVTMMFWYRQQPGQSLTLIATANQGSEATYESGFVIDKFPISRPNLTFSTLTVSNMSPEDSSIYLCSVERPGVNTEAFFGQGTRLTVV.

This clonotype has ten or more counts. The chain joins TRBV6-5 to TRBJ2-1; D is unresolved. Trimming stripped 2 bases from V and 5 bases from J, with 4 bases between. CDR1 is MNHEY, CDR2 SVGAGI, per germline. The CDR3 sequence is 12 residues long. As DNA, the CDR3 is TGTGCCAGCAGTTACGGAAACAATGAGCAGTTCTTC. This encodes CASSYGNNEQFF.

This clonotype has ten or more counts. The V call is TRBV7-3, the J call TRBJ1-5; 8 bases agree with TRBD1. This CDR3 is built from 13 residues. In germline, CDR1 is SGHTA, CDR2 FQGTGA. The V and J ends lost 5 bases and 6 bases, in that order; junction bases with no gene match: 3. The CDR3 DNA is TGTGCCAGCAGCATACAGGGGGGTCAGCCCCAGCATTTT. Translated, it gives CASSIQGGQPQHF.

The rearrangement uses TRBV27 and TRBJ2-1; 10 bases map to TRBD1. The V segment lost 6 bases and the J segment 3 bases; nucleotides outside the gene matches: 11. The CDR3 is 17 residues long. The germline V gene encodes CDR1 MNHEY and CDR2 SMNVEV (reference sequence). The CDR3 region is CASRAGQGSNYYNEQFF. The CDR3 DNA reads as TGTGCCAGCAGAGCGGGACAGGGGAGTAACTACTACAATGAGCAGTTCTTC.

This clonotype has a single count. A much larger clone lies a single base off, so this may be a read error. The chain combines TRBV2 with TRBJ1-5; the D gene is possibly TRBD1 (5 bases). CDR1 and CDR2 (germline): SNHLY, FYNNEI. There are 13 residues in the CDR3. Between the trimmed V and J ends, which lost 6 bases and 5 bases, there was a span of 11 bases. The DNA of the CDR3 is TGTGCCAGCAGCGGACAAACGGATCAGCCCCAGCATTTT. Amino acid sequence: CASSGQTDQPQHF.

This clonotype was detected many times. V gene TRBV6-1 combines with J gene TRBJ2-7; D not resolved. Germline V CDR1 and CDR2: MNHNS, SASEGT. The CDR3 totals 10 residues. Trimming removed 5 bases at V and 4 bases at J, with 3 bases between. The CDR3 coding sequence is TGTGCCAGCAGTAGATACGAGCAGTACTTC. Its translation is CASSRYEQYF.

This clonotype was seen at least ten times. This chain joins TRBV5-1 and TRBJ2-3, with D possibly TRBD2 on 5 matching bases. The CDR3 extends over 14 amino acids. The V end lost 2 bases, the J end lost 2 bases, and 9 bases lay between the germline ends. Germline V gives CDR1 SGHRS, CDR2 YFSETQ. The chain's CDR3 is CASSFQRNTDTQYF. The CDR3 DNA sequence: TGCGCCAGCAGCTTTCAGCGGAACACAGATACGCAGTATTTT.

This clonotype was seen at least ten times. This rearrangement joins TRBV5-1 to TRBJ2-6, with D unclear. Germline CDR1 reads SGHRS; CDR2 reads YFSETQ. CDR3 size: 15 residues. With 7 bases removed from V and 0 bases from J, the gap between germline ends came to 11 bases. The CDR3 DNA reads as TGCGCCAGCCGTAAGGCCTACTCTGGGGCCAACGTCCTGACTTTC. The encoded protein is CASRKAYSGANVLTF.

This clonotype was seen many times. The genes are TRBV2 and TRBJ1-2; TRBD1 is a possible D gene (6 bases). Trimming took 8 bases from V and 7 from J, leaving 26 bases between them. The germline V gene encodes CDR1 SNHLY and CDR2 FYNNEI. The CDR3 is 16 amino acids. CDR3 residues: CASLGGPARDLSGYTF. The CDR3 DNA reads as TGTGCCAGCCTAGGGGGGCCCGCCAGGGATCTCAGTGGCTACACCTTC.

This clonotype has ten or more counts. This chain uses TRBV5-1 with TRBJ1-2; a weak D match, TRBD1 (5 bases). The CDR3 is made up of 14 amino acids. Between the trimmed V and J ends, which lost 1 base and 3 bases, there was a span of 10 bases. CDR1 is SGHRS and CDR2 is YFSETQ in the germline V gene. CDR3 in amino acids: CASSLRGADYGYTF. CDR3 DNA sequence: TGCGCCAGCAGCTTGCGGGGCGCGGACTATGGCTACACCTTC. Drawing the rest from reference TRBV5-1 and TRBJ1-2, the complete variable domain is KAGVTQTPRYLIKTRGQQVTLSCSPISGHRSVSWYQQTPGQGLQFLFEYFSETQRNKGNFPGRFSGRQFSNSRSEMNVSTLELGDSALYLCASSLRGADYGYTFGSGTRLTVV.

This clonotype was detected ten times or more. The chain combines TRBV20-1 with TRBJ1-5; D gene ambiguous. The CDR3 sequence is 12 residues long. Germline assignment: CDR1 DFQATT and CDR2 SNEGSKA (reference sequence). Deletions cut 7 bases from V and 7 bases from J, with 14 bases between. In DNA form, the CDR3 reads TGCAGTGGGACGGGGAATGAACAGCCCCAGCATTTT. Translated, it gives CSGTGNEQPQHF.

This clonotype showed up many times. V usage is TRBV20-1 and J usage is TRBJ1-1; D not resolved. The V end lost 4 bases, the J end lost 1 base, and 16 bases lay between the germline ends. The CDR3 has 15 amino acids. Germline CDR1 and CDR2: DFQATT and SNEGSKA (reference sequence). The CDR3, as DNA: TGCAGTGCTAAGGAAGCGGGCACGCCGAACACTGAAGCTTTCTTT. As protein: CSAKEAGTPNTEAFF.

This clonotype was found a few times. It is likely a read error, because the conserved phenylalanine at the end of the CDR3 is missing. The chain combines TRBV11-1 with TRBJ2-4, with 8 bases that match TRBD1. Germline V gives CDR1 SGHAT, CDR2 FQDESV (reference sequence). V was pared by 6 bases and J by 6 bases, with 7 bases of the junction left unmatched. The CDR3 is 14 amino acids. CDR3: CASRKTGDINIQYN. In nucleotides, the CDR3 is TGTGCCAGCAGAAAGACAGGGGATATAAACATTCAGTACAAC.

This clonotype was counted ten times or more. The rearrangement links TRBV5-1 to TRBJ2-6; a weak D match, TRBD1 (5 bases). Looked up from germline, CDR1 is SGHRS and CDR2 is YFSETQ. With 4 bases removed from V and 0 bases from J, the gap between germline ends came to 8 bases. The CDR3 covers 15 residues. This CDR3 reads CASSVQGSGANVLTF. In nucleotides, the CDR3 is TGCGCCAGCAGCGTCCAGGGCTCTGGGGCCAACGTCCTGACTTTC.

In its sample, this clonotype was seen many times. CDR3 sequence (DNA): TGCAGCGTTGAAGATCCGGGAGGCCCCTGGGGCTACACCTTC. It specifies CSVEDPGGPWGYTF. This rearrangement joins TRBV29-1 to TRBJ1-2; D is unclear. V shed 0 bases and J shed 8 bases, with 16 bases lying between them. The CDR3 consists of 14 residues. CDR1 is SQVTM, CDR2 ANQGSEA, per germline.